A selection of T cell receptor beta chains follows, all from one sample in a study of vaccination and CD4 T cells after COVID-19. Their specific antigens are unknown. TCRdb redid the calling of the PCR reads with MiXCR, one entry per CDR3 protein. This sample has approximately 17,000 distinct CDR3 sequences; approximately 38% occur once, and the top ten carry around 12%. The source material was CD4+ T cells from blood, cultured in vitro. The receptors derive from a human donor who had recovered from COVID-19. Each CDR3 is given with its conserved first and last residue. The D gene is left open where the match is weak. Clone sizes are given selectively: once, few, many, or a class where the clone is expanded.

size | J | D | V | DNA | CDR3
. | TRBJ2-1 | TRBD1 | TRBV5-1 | TGCGCCAGCAGCCCCGGGACAGTCAACAATGAGCAGTTCTTC | CASSPGTVNNEQFF
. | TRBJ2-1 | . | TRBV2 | TGTGCCAGCGGTTGGCAGGGAGACAATGAGCAGTTCTTC | CASGWQGDNEQFF
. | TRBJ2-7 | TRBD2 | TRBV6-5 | TGTGCCAGCAGTTACTCGAGTGGGCTAGCGGGAGGCTCCTACGAGCAGTACTTC | CASSYSSGLAGGSYEQYF
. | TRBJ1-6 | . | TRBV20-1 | TGCAGTGCTAGGACGTCACAGGGCTATAATTCACCCCTCCACTTT | CSARTSQGYNSPLHF
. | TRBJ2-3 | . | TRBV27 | TGTGCCAGCAGGGCACGATTGACGGTCCGCACAGATACGCAGTATTTT | CASRARLTVRTDTQYF
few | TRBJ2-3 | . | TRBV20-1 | TGCAGTGCTAGAGATCCGGGGCAACGGTTTGGGGGCACAGATACGCAGTATTTT | CSARDPGQRFGGTDTQYF
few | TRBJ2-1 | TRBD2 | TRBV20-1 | TGCAGTGCTAGGACTAGCGGGAGGTGGGAGAATAATGAGCAGTTCTTC | CSARTSGRWENNEQFF
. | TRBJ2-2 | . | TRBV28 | TGTGCCAGCAGCTGGGGGGCCACCGGGGAGCTGTTTTTT | CASSWGATGELFF
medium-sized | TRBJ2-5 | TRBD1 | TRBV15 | TGTGCCACCAGCAGAAAAACAGGGGCCCAAGAGACCCAGTACTTC | CATSRKTGAQETQYF
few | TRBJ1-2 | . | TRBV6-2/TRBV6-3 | TGTGCCAGCAGTTACCACTCAGGGGTCGGCTACACCTTC | CASSYHSGVGYTF
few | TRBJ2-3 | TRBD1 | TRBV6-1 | TGTGCCAGCACCCCCGGACAGGGGTGGACAGATACGCAGTATTTT | CASTPGQGWTDTQYF
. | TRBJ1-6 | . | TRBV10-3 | TGTGCCATCAGCGAAAAAAGCTCCTATAATTCACCCCTCCACTTT | CAISEKSSYNSPLHF
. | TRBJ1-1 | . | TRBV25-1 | TGTGCCAGCAGTGAATCGGGCAGGGCATTTTACACTGAAGCTTTCTTT | CASSESGRAFYTEAFF
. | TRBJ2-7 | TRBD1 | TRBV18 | TGTGCCAGCTCACCACGGACCGGGACAGGGAACCACGAGCAGTACTTC | CASSPRTGTGNHEQYF
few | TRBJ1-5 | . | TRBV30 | TGTGCCTGGAGTAGGGAGGGTTTAAGCAATCAGCCCCAGCATTTT | CAWSREGLSNQPQHF
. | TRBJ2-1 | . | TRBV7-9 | TGTGCCAGCAGCCGAATGGAGGGGAGGTACAATGAGCAGTTCTTC | CASSRMEGRYNEQFF
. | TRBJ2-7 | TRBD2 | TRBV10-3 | TGTGCCATCAGTGAATTCGGACTAGCGGACCATGAGCAGTACTTC | CAISEFGLADHEQYF
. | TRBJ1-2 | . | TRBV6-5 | TGTGCCAGCAGTTATCTGCCCTCCCGCAGGAGCTGGTATGGCTACACCTTC | CASSYLPSRRSWYGYTF
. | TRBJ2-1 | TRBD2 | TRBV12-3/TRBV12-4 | TGTGCCAGCAGTCGGGCTAGCGGTTCCTACAATGAGCAGTTCTTC | CASSRASGSYNEQFF
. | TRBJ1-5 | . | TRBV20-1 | TGCAGTACTAGAGATCAGCGAAGGAGCAATCAGCCCCAGCATTTT | CSTRDQRRSNQPQHF
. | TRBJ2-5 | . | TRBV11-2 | TGTGCCAGCAGCTTAGACGGGACGTACCAAGAGACCCAGTACTTC | CASSLDGTYQETQYF
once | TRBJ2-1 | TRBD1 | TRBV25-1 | TGTGCCAGCAGTGAAACCTTAGGACAGGGGGCTTCCAAGGATGAGCAGTTCTTC | CASSETLGQGASKDEQFF
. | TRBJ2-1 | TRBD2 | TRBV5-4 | TGTGCCAGCAGCTTTCTGGGGACTAACTACAATGAGCAGTTCTTC | CASSFLGTNYNEQFF
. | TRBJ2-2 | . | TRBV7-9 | TGTGCCAGCAGCTTAGGGGCTAGCCGTAACACCGGGGAGCTGTTTTTT | CASSLGASRNTGELFF
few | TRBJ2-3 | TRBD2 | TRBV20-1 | TGCAGTGCTAGAGCGGGGACTAGCGGGAGAGGAAGCACAGATACGCAGTATTTT | CSARAGTSGRGSTDTQYF
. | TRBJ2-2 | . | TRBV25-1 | TGTGCCAGCAGTGAACAGGGGCACACCGGGGAGCTGTTTTTT | CASSEQGHTGELFF
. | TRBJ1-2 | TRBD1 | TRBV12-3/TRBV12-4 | TGTGCCAGCAGTTTACTCCCCCAGCTAGACAGGGAGAACTATGGCTACACCTTC | CASSLLPQLDRENYGYTF
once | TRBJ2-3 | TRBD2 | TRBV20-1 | TGCAGTGCTAGTCTTAGCGGGGTGGCAGATACGCAGTATTTT | CSASLSGVADTQYF
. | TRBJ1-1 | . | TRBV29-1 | TGCAGCGTTGAACGGCAGCAAAACACTGAAGCTTTCTTT | CSVERQQNTEAFF
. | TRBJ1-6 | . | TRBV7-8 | TGTGCCAGCAGCTTAGTTTTACAGACCTTCAATTCACCCCTCCACTTT | CASSLVLQTFNSPLHF
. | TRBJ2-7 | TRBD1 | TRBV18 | TGTGCCAGCTCACCAGAGACAGGGGGCGGCGAGCAGTACTTC | CASSPETGGGEQYF
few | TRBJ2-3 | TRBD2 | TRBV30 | TGTGCCTGGAGTGCACTAGCGGGGTACACAGATACGCAGTATTTT | CAWSALAGYTDTQYF
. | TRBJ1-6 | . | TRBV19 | TGTGCCAGTAGTTCCGGCCCCCTGGGTTCACCCCTCCACTTT | CASSSGPLGSPLHF
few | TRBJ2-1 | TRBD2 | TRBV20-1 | TGCAGTGCTAGTGGGGTAGCGGGAGGGACTAACAATGAGCAGTTCTTC | CSASGVAGGTNNEQFF
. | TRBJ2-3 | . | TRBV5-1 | TGCGCCAGCAGCGCCGTCTTGCGGGCAAGCACAGATACGCAGTATTTT | CASSAVLRASTDTQYF
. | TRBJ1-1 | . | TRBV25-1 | TGTGCCAGCAGTCGCCACGGAAGGAACACTGAAGCTTTCTTT | CASSRHGRNTEAFF
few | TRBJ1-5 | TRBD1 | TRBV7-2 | TGTGCCAGCAGCTTAGTGGGGACAGGGGTTCAGCCCCAGCATTTT | CASSLVGTGVQPQHF
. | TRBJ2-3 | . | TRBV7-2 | TGTGCCAGCAGCCAAGAACTAGCAAATACGCAGTATTTT | CASSQELANTQYF
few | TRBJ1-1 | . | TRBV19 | TGTGCCAGTAGTACGGGTATTGGAGCTTTCTTT | CASSTGIGAFF
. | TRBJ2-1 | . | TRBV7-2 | TGTGCCAGCAGCAGAGGGATTAGCGGACGTAATGAGCAGTTCTTC | CASSRGISGRNEQFF
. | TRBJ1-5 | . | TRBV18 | TGTGCCAGCTCACCTACAGGGTATAGCAATCAGCCCCAGCATTTT | CASSPTGYSNQPQHF
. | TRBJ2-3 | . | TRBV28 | TGTGCCAGCAGTTTAGGTTCTGAAGATACGCAGTATTTT | CASSLGSEDTQYF
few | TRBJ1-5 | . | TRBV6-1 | TGTGCCTCCCTCCGGGACGGTAATCAGCCCCAGCATTTT | CASLRDGNQPQHF
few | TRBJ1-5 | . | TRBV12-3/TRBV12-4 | TGTGCCAGCAGTTTAACCGATCAGCCCCAGCATTTT | CASSLTDQPQHF
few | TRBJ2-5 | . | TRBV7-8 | TGTGCCAGCAGCACTCCGGGACAACAAGAGACCCAGTACTTC | CASSTPGQQETQYF